One and the same sample provided the 8 T cell receptor beta chains below, sequenced in a study of blood T cells in healthy people across ages. Alongside a J-beta primer mix, a sample-barcoded 5' primer served in a second PCR lasting roughly 7 to 12 cycles. TCRdb recomputed calls from the 5' RACE reads with MiXCR, one row per CDR3 protein. The sample lists roughly 700,000 distinct CDR3 sequences; around 25% were seen once. These data are also associated with another study on T cells of mothers and their children.

Input material: blood. The receptors here all came from a boy between 10 and 17 years old in good health.

This chain joins TRBV5-1 and TRBJ2-7; maybe TRBD1 (6 bases). The CDR3 is made up of 13 amino acids. V gave up 5 bases and J gave up 4 bases, with 13 bases separating them. CDR1 and CDR2 from the germline V gene are SGHRS and YFSETQ. The CDR3 DNA follows: TGCGCCAGCAGAACAGGGACGGGTTACGAGCAGTACTTC. This gives the protein CASRTGTGYEQYF.

This clonotype has just a few counts. The V call is TRBV15, the J call TRBJ2-7, with TRBD1 matching 9 bases. After removal of 9 bases from V and 3 bases from J, the junction contained 6 bases not matched to a gene. This CDR3 comprises 13 residues. The germline V gene encodes CDR1 LNHNV and CDR2 YYDKDF (reference sequence). The CDR3 sequence: CATADRGGYEQYF. CDR3 bases: TGTGCCACGGCGGACAGGGGCGGCTACGAGCAGTACTTC. Supplemented by reference TRBV15 and TRBJ2-7, the full variable domain reads DAMVIQNPRYQVTQFGKPVTLSCSQTLNHNVMYWYQQKSSQAPKLLFHYYDKDFNNEADTPDNFQSRRPNTSFCFLDIRSPGLGDTAMYLCATADRGGYEQYFGPGTRLTVT.

In this sample, this clonotype turned up once. The CDR3 nucleotides read TGTGCCAGCAGCTTAGAGCGGGGGAATCCCTACGAGCAGTACTTC. Its protein is CASSLERGNPYEQYF. J is TRBJ2-7 and V is TRBV7-2; 8 positions agree with TRBD2. V lost 1 base, J lost 2 bases, and 4 bases stayed unmatched. Germline-derived CDR1 and CDR2 are SGHTA and FQGNSA. The CDR3 is made up of 15 amino acids.

The rearrangement joins TRBV11-2 to TRBJ2-7; the D call may be TRBD1 or TRBD2 (5 bases each). Germline values: CDR1 SGHAT, CDR2 FQNNGV. The CDR3 is made up of 15 amino acids. The V and J ends lost 3 bases and 1 base respectively, with 13 bases between them. The CDR3 protein is CASSFTGRRSYEQYF. The CDR3 DNA reads TGTGCCAGCAGCTTTACGGGACGGCGATCCTACGAGCAGTACTTC.

In its sample, this clonotype was seen a few times. The rearrangement joins TRBV5-1 to TRBJ1-2; the D is unclear. The germline V gene has CDR1 SGHRS and CDR2 YFSETQ. The CDR3 totals 13 residues. Between the trimmed V and J ends, which lost 0 bases and 7 bases, there was a span of 10 bases. CDR3 sequence: CASSLGSDPGYTF. CDR3 coding DNA: TGCGCCAGCAGCTTGGGGTCGGACCCTGGCTACACCTTC.

This clonotype was recorded a few times. The V gene is TRBV28, the J gene TRBJ1-2; 7 bases match TRBD1. Per germline, CDR1 MDHEN and CDR2 SYDVKM. V was clipped by 5 bases and J by 5 bases; unmatched bases: 8. There are 14 residues in the CDR3. This CDR3 is CASSTGTASYGYTF. The DNA of the CDR3 is TGTGCCAGCAGTACCGGGACAGCGTCTTATGGCTACACCTTC.

The rearrangement uses TRBV19 and TRBJ2-1; the match to TRBD2 covers 9 bases. In germline, CDR1 is LNHDA, CDR2 SQIVND (reference sequence). The CDR3 is 16 residues long. Trimming removed 2 bases from V and 7 bases from J; junction bases left unmatched: 9. The CDR3: CASSIFGGGAWNEQFF. CDR3 DNA: TGTGCCAGTAGTATATTTGGCGGGGGGGCTTGGAATGAGCAGTTCTTC.

In its sample, this clonotype was seen a few times. The chain recombines TRBV18 with TRBJ2-5; D is uncertain. Germline values: CDR1 KGHSH, CDR2 LQKENI. The CDR3 is 15 amino acids. V was pared by 0 bases and J by 5 bases, with 13 bases between. CDR3 nucleotide sequence: TGTGCCAGCTCACCACCGAACAGTCTAGGGGAGACCCAGTACTTC. Its protein product is CASSPPNSLGETQYF.